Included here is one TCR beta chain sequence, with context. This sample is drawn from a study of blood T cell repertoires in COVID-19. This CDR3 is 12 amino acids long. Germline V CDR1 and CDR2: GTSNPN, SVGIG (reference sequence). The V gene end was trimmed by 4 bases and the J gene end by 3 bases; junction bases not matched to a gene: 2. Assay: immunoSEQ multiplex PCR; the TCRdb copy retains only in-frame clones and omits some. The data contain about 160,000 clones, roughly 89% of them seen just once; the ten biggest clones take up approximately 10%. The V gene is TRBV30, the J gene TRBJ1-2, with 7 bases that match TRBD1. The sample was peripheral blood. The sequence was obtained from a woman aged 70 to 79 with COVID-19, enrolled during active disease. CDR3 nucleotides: TGTGCCTGGATGGGACAGCACTATGGCTACACCTTC. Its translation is CAWMGQHYGYTF.